The source of this T cell receptor beta chain is a study of early stage breast cancer tumors (dated by TCRdb to 2016 to 2017). A note on the overall study: Of the 15 to 20 invasive breast tumors, eleven to twelve were found to be estrogen receptor-positive, progesterone receptor-positive and HER2-negative. About 65% of the 12 ER+/PR+/HER2- tumors were invasive ductal carcinomas, while the other four were invasive lobular carcinomas. A total of roughly 2.5 million templates, representing under 1.1 million unique clonotypes, were detected across all samples. The average read coverage per sample was approximately 9.8-fold. What the work shows at the level of the full study, not this receptor alone: Chain pairing and functional markers such as CD4, CD8 and FOXP3 were missed by bulk genomic DNA sequencing of unsorted cells. Analysis by tumor subtype was prevented by the small cohort size. Enriched TCRB sequences shared across patients were mostly commonly generated sequences, unlikely to play an important role in the tumor microenvironment. Tumors showed roughly 2.5-fold higher T cell density and higher clonality than adjacent normal breast tissue. Greater similarity was observed between blood and normal breast repertoires than between blood and tumor repertoires, and tumor was distinguished from normal in most of the 16 patients when each tissue was compared with blood.

Two independent genomic DNA replicates were amplified for each sample, with roughly 0.5 ug used for blood and about 1.5 ug for tumor or normal breast. TCRB sequencing of genomic DNA was carried out with the ImmunoSeq Intro kit according to the manufacturer's instructions. Multiplex PCR was run for 31 cycles using proprietary primers and spike-in control sequences for absolute quantification. Single-end 150-bp reads were used to sequence an 87-bp fragment spanning the CDR3 plus the flanking V and J genes. Each lane of an Illumina MiSeq using version 3.0 chemistry carried seven multiplexed samples, with two replicates per sample. The study's own analysis went as follows. The vendor's proprietary pipeline handled the raw data processing, merging both replicates into a single result for each sample. Clonotypes were defined as productive rearrangements sharing the V-gene family, CDR3 amino acid sequence and J-gene segment. To compute clonality, the normalized Shannon entropy (Pielou evenness) of TCRB abundances was subtracted from 1. T cell density was estimated by dividing total templates by the number of input cells inferred from the DNA input amount. Recon, run with its default parameters, was used to estimate overall repertoire diversity and clonality. Tumor-enriched clonotypes were defined as having over 0.1% abundance in tumor and at least 32-fold higher abundance than in normal breast. TCRdb carries this immuneACCESS record with in-frame sequences only. Its versions omit some clonotypes, under half of them owing to an unresolved V gene in the studies checked, with the rest unexplained. The V and J calls and the clone size are those of that table, but D and trimming were determined from the DNA. The sample contains under 75,000 clones, 60% to 85% of them found a single time. The top ten constitute roughly 3.4% of the sample.

The study profiled bulk TCR beta-chain repertoires in matched peripheral blood, tumor and adjacent normal breast tissue taken from about 15 patients with early-stage breast cancer. Before surgery, roughly 5-11 mL of whole blood was collected into EDTA tubes and then processed within 2 hours. Ficoll-Paque centrifugation in SepMate-50 tubes was used to isolate peripheral blood mononuclear cells. PBMCs were cryopreserved in about 90% FBS with roughly 10% DMSO in aliquots of roughly 2 to 4.5 million cells and stored in liquid nitrogen. Genomic DNA was extracted with the Qiagen AllPrep DNA/RNA Mini kit. There are 14 amino acids in the CDR3, from cysteine to phenylalanine inclusive. Just the 42-base CDR3 DNA is kept, in frame starting at base 1. CDR1 and CDR2 are read off the germline V gene as KGHSH and LQKENI. V was cut back by 2 bases and J by 6 bases, leaving a gap of 14 bases between them. For this clone: Its specific antigen is unknown. Base qualities are not provided; no much larger clone lies one nucleotide away.

The chain links TRBV18 with TRBJ2-7, with the D gene uncertain. Sequencing was carried out using blood. The clonotype was recovered from a person aged 30-39 years with breast cancer. The DNA is as follows: TGTGCCAGCTCACCAGGGTCAGAAGGTCGCGAGCAGTACTTC. Its amino acids are CASSPGSEGREQYF.